The 21 T cell receptor beta chains given below trace back to one sample, sequenced in a study of T-cell memory formation after mild COVID-19. MiXCR was run by TCRdb on the 5' RACE reads, yielding one entry per CDR3 protein. The sample contains about 400,000 distinct CDR3 sequences, 20% to 30% of which appear only once. The sequencing input was PBMCs or a T cell subset sorted from them (not recorded which). The receptors shown here come from an adult woman who had mild COVID-19 (a few samples of this study predate the infection). Cell type and time point are not known.

The V and J genes are TRBV20-1 and TRBJ2-1; 8 bases are shared with TRBD2. The CDR3 contains 15 residues. The V gene's germline CDR1 is DFQATT and CDR2 SNEGSKA (reference sequence). Losses at the gene ends were 2 bases for V and 7 bases for J; bases not matched to a gene: 10. The CDR3 sequence: CSARLSGASGNEQFF. DNA for the CDR3: TGCAGTGCTAGACTCTCCGGGGCTAGCGGGAATGAGCAGTTCTTC.

This clonotype was counted only a few times. The V gene is TRBV29-1, the J gene TRBJ2-3; TRBD1 aligns across 10 bases. Germline V gene lookup returns CDR1 SQVTM and CDR2 ANQGSEA. After removal of 4 bases from V and 4 bases from J, the junction contained 14 bases not matched to a gene. The CDR3 is 17 amino acids. In DNA, the CDR3 is TGCAGCGTTGGATTTGAACCCGGGACAGGGGTAGCAGATACGCAGTATTTT. Translated: CSVGFEPGTGVADTQYF.

This clonotype occurred a few times. The chain joins TRBV29-1 to TRBJ2-3; D ambiguous. The CDR3 length is 13 residues. The germline gives CDR1 SQVTM, CDR2 ANQGSEA. V lost 6 bases and J lost 2, with 12 bases in between. This chain's CDR3 is CSVGPAYTDTQYF. DNA for the CDR3: TGCAGCGTGGGTCCTGCCTACACAGATACGCAGTATTTT.

The chain employs TRBV4-3 and TRBJ2-1; 10 bases are shared with TRBD2. The V and J ends lost 2 bases and 7 bases, in that order; junction bases with no gene match: 8. This CDR3 is 16 amino acids long. Germline V gene lookup returns CDR1 LGHNA and CDR2 YSLEER. CDR3 sequence: CASSQSAGGPFNEQFF. In DNA, the CDR3 is TGCGCCAGCAGCCAATCAGCGGGAGGGCCCTTTAATGAGCAGTTCTTC.

The table lists this clonotype with a few counts. This chain uses TRBV9 with TRBJ2-5; 9 nucleotides align to TRBD2. Germline loops: CDR1 SGDLS, CDR2 YYNGEE. The CDR3 consists of 15 residues. With 2 bases clipped from V and 3 bases from J, the junction kept 5 bases outside the gene matches. The CDR3 sequence is CASSVGLARKETQYF. The CDR3 DNA reads TGTGCCAGCAGCGTGGGACTAGCTAGAAAAGAGACCCAGTACTTC.

The table lists this clonotype with a few counts. The chain couples TRBV18 to TRBJ2-1; D is undetermined. Germline CDR1 reads KGHSH; CDR2 reads LQKENI. This CDR3 is 16 amino acids long. The V gene lost 6 bases and the J gene lost 0 bases, with 15 bases spanning the gap. CDR3: CASSPGIQSSYNEQFF. The CDR3 DNA sequence: TGTGCCAGCTCCCCAGGCATCCAGAGCTCCTACAATGAGCAGTTCTTC.

In this sample, this clonotype turned up many times. The chain is built from TRBV12-3 or TRBV12-4 and TRBJ2-1; weak D call: TRBD1 (7 bases). V was trimmed by 7 bases and J by 6 bases, leaving 16 bases between them. This CDR3 is 14 amino acids long. CDR3 DNA sequence: TGTGCCAGCATCGCGGGACAGCAAGTCAATGAGCAGTTCTTC. It encodes CASIAGQQVNEQFF.

This clonotype was found once. The chain links TRBV11-2 to TRBJ2-7; 9 nucleotides line up with TRBD1. V lost 3 bases and J lost 0; bases outside the gene matches: 6. Germline V lookup: CDR1 SGHAT, CDR2 FQNNGV. The CDR3 spans 16 residues. In DNA, the CDR3 is TGTGCCAGCAGCTTCGCTGGACAGGGGTCCTCCTACGAGCAGTACTTC. Its protein is CASSFAGQGSSYEQYF.

The chain links TRBV20-1 to TRBJ2-1; D is possibly TRBD1 or TRBD2 (6 bases each). This CDR3 region has 14 residues. Germline V gene sequence: CDR1 DFQATT, CDR2 SNEGSKA (reference sequence). V was trimmed by 3 bases and J by 3 bases, leaving 12 bases between them. CDR3 sequence reads: CSASRGGVYNEQFF. CDR3 sequence (DNA): TGCAGTGCTAGCAGGGGAGGCGTCTACAATGAGCAGTTCTTC.

V is TRBV7-9 and J is TRBJ1-2; D not certain. CDR1 SEHNR and CDR2 FQNEAQ come from the germline V gene (reference sequence). Deletions cut 6 bases from V and 6 bases from J, with 8 bases between. The CDR3 length is 11 residues. The CDR3 DNA reads TGTGCCAGCAGGCAATTAGATGGCTACACCTTC. Translated: CASRQLDGYTF.

This clonotype was observed a handful of times. The chain carries TRBV7-9 and TRBJ1-1; a possible D gene is TRBD1 (6 bases). Germline values: CDR1 SEHNR, CDR2 FQNEAQ (reference sequence). The CDR3 runs 17 residues. Trimming shortened V by 4 bases and J by 1 base, and 19 bases separated the two germline ends. This CDR3 is CASSSGTGTGWNTEAFF. CDR3 in DNA: TGTGCCAGCAGCTCGGGGACCGGCACAGGGTGGAACACTGAAGCTTTCTTT.

In this sample, this clonotype turned up a few times. This rearrangement joins TRBV5-6 to TRBJ2-1; no definite D call. V dropped 4 bases and J dropped 0 bases, with 11 bases sitting between them. Germline CDR1 and CDR2: SGHDT and YYEEEE. This CDR3 comprises 15 residues. CDR3 protein: CASSPVGRSYNEQFF. In DNA form, the CDR3 reads TGTGCCAGCAGCCCCGTCGGCCGCTCCTACAATGAGCAGTTCTTC.

This chain links TRBV12-3 or TRBV12-4 with TRBJ2-2; D remains ambiguous. The CDR3 consists of 16 residues. The V end was cut by 2 bases, the J end by 0 bases, with 10 bases between. CDR3 DNA: TGTGCCAGCAGTTTACCGAGACTGGCGAACACCGGGGAGCTGTTTTTT. Its translation is CASSLPRLANTGELFF.

The gene calls are TRBV6-5 and TRBJ1-1, with no clear D. The CDR3 runs to 15 residues. V was trimmed by 0 bases and J by 0 bases, leaving 8 bases between them. The germline V gene encodes CDR1 MNHEY and CDR2 SVGAGI. CDR3 loop: CASSYSRAMNTEAFF. The CDR3 DNA follows: TGTGCCAGCAGTTACTCCAGAGCCATGAACACTGAAGCTTTCTTT.

The chain joins TRBV5-1 to TRBJ1-2, with 7 bases aligning to TRBD1. CDR3 length equals 15 residues. V gave up 3 bases and J gave up 4 bases; unmatched junction bases: 9. The germline CDR1 and CDR2 sequences are SGHRS and YFSETQ. CDR3: CASSWGQNPSYGYTF. CDR3 sequence (DNA): TGCGCCAGCAGCTGGGGACAGAACCCCTCCTATGGCTACACCTTC.

In this sample, this clonotype turned up a few times. This chain uses TRBV10-2 with TRBJ2-2, with D hard to call. CDR3 length: 15 amino acids. From germline, CDR1 is WSHSY and CDR2 SAAADI. The germline V and J ends were trimmed by 4 bases and 2 bases, with 11 bases remaining between them. The CDR3 nucleotides read TGCGCCAGCAGTGGGGGTCACGGAAACACCGGGGAGCTGTTTTTT. It codes for CASSGGHGNTGELFF.

This clonotype was counted at least ten times. The V gene is TRBV29-1, the J gene TRBJ1-2; D unclear. This CDR3 contains 13 residues. Trimming cost V 4 bases and J 4 bases, with 13 bases left between them. Germline V gives CDR1 SQVTM, CDR2 ANQGSEA. CDR3 DNA sequence: TGCAGCGTTGGGCCAAACTCCGGCTATGGCTACACCTTC. It encodes CSVGPNSGYGYTF.

This clonotype was seen many times. The V and J genes are TRBV11-1 and TRBJ2-2; TRBD2 matches 7 bases. V lost 5 bases and J lost 2; bases outside the gene matches: 8. The CDR3 is 16 residues long. Per the germline V gene, CDR1 is SGHAT and CDR2 is FQDESV (reference sequence). The CDR3 DNA sequence: TGTGCCAGCAGCCGCAGTTGGGGGGGAAACACCGGGGAGCTGTTTTTT. Protein product: CASSRSWGGNTGELFF.

The chain employs TRBV20-1 and TRBJ2-7; 9 nucleotides line up with TRBD2. The CDR3 has 14 residues. With V trimmed by 6 bases and J by 4 bases, 10 bases remained unmatched. The germline V gene encodes CDR1 DFQATT and CDR2 SNEGSKA (reference sequence). CDR3 region: CSARSGRSGYEQYF. The CDR3 bases are TGCAGTGCCAGGAGCGGGAGGAGCGGGTACGAGCAGTACTTC.

This clonotype came up a few times. The V call is TRBV5-1, the J call TRBJ2-5; a weak D match, TRBD2 (5 bases). Per germline, CDR1 SGHRS and CDR2 YFSETQ. The CDR3 loop spans 16 amino acids. V lost 0 bases and J lost 5, with 17 bases in between. CDR3 DNA sequence: TGCGCCAGCAGCTTGGCCGGGAACTTTTACGGGGAGACCCAGTACTTC. This codes for CASSLAGNFYGETQYF.

The chain uses TRBV29-1 and TRBJ1-2, with TRBD1 matching over 7 bases. Per germline, CDR1 SQVTM and CDR2 ANQGSEA. The CDR3 has 13 residues. The junction had 8 bases not matched to a gene; V was cut back by 4 bases and J by 6 bases. This CDR3 is CSVALNQGDGYTF. As DNA, the CDR3 is TGCAGCGTTGCCCTGAACCAGGGGGATGGCTACACCTTC.